Listed below are T cell receptor beta chains from one sample, sequenced in a study of graft-versus-host responses after intestinal transplantation. Sequenced by immunoSEQ multiplex PCR; TCRdb stores in-frame clones only, minus some. The data show around 130,000 clones, 85% to 95% seen once. Their antigens remain unidentified. The sequencing here drew on unstimulated CD4+ T cells sorted from spleen or lymph node cells, taken before intestinal transplant. The source of these receptors is a human donor who received an intestinal transplant. Each CDR3 is given with its conserved first and last residue. D genes are given only for firm matches. Expanded clones get a size class; other rows say once, few or many, or leave the size out.

d_call	j_call	clone_size	v_call	cdr3_aa	cdr3_nt
NA	TRBJ1-1	NA	TRBV7-8	CASSPTWASYTEAFF	TGTGCCAGCAGCCCAACCTGGGCCTCTTACACTGAAGCTTTCTTT
NA	TRBJ2-5	NA	TRBV5-6	CASSLGLRGPFQETQYF	TGTGCCAGCAGCTTGGGGTTGAGAGGACCATTCCAAGAGACCCAGTACTTC
TRBD2	TRBJ2-5	NA	TRBV10-3	CAARGGGRGETQYF	TGTGCCGCCCGCGGCGGGGGGCGGGGAGAGACCCAGTACTTC
NA	TRBJ2-3	once	TRBV10-1	CATGTSTDTQYF	TGCGCCACCGGGACTAGCACAGATACGCAGTATTTT
TRBD1	TRBJ1-2	NA	TRBV23-1	CASSQIYRGSINYGYTF	TGCGCCAGCAGTCAGATCTACAGGGGATCCATTAACTATGGCTACACCTTC
NA	TRBJ1-2	NA	TRBV7-2	CASSLGGYGYTF	TGTGCCAGCAGCTTAGGGGGATATGGCTACACCTTC
NA	TRBJ2-7	NA	TRBV10-2	CASSEGPGPLTEQYF	TGCGCCAGCAGTGAAGGACCGGGTCCCCTAACGGAGCAGTACTTC
NA	TRBJ2-3	NA	TRBV12-5	CASVISGSDTQYF	TGTGCTAGTGTCATTTCGGGGTCAGATACGCAGTATTTT
NA	TRBJ2-2	NA	TRBV7-9	CASSHPGGRVTGELFF	TGTGCCAGCAGCCACCCCGGGGGCAGGGTCACCGGGGAGCTGTTTTTT
TRBD1	TRBJ2-5	NA	TRBV5-1	CASSLTGARETQYF	TGCGCCAGCAGCTTGACAGGGGCGCGAGAGACCCAGTACTTC
NA	TRBJ1-2	few	TRBV11-3	CASSLHNYGYTF	TGTGCCAGCAGCTTACATAACTATGGCTACACCTTC
NA	TRBJ1-4	NA	TRBV10-3	CAISGDGKNEKLFF	TGTGCCATCAGTGGCGACGGTAAGAATGAAAAACTGTTTTTT
TRBD1	TRBJ1-6	NA	TRBV27	CASSRDRVIGSPLHF	TGTGCCAGCAGTAGGGACAGGGTGATTGGTTCACCCCTCCACTTT
TRBD2	TRBJ2-3	NA	TRBV29-1	CSVGLARDTQYF	TGCAGCGTCGGACTAGCGAGAGATACGCAGTATTTT
NA	TRBJ1-5	NA	TRBV12-5	CASGLTPPGQPQHF	TGTGCTAGTGGTTTGACCCCTCCTGGTCAGCCCCAGCATTTT
NA	TRBJ1-2	NA	TRBV10-3	CAISDPTGGRRGYTF	TGTGCCATCAGTGACCCTACGGGAGGTCGGAGGGGCTACACCTTC
TRBD2	TRBJ2-7	NA	TRBV6-5	CASSPGLAKPYEQYF	TGTGCCAGCAGTCCGGGACTAGCTAAACCCTACGAGCAGTACTTC
NA	TRBJ1-2	once	TRBV10-3	CAVSNGGGYGYTF	TGTGCCGTATCAAACGGGGGGGGCTATGGCTACACCTTC
TRBD2	TRBJ2-4	NA	TRBV6-1	CASSGGFGGNIQYF	TGTGCCAGCAGTGGAGGCTTCGGGGGGAACATTCAGTACTTC
NA	TRBJ1-5	once	TRBV7-9	CASRGENQPQHF	TGTGCCAGCAGGGGAGAGAATCAGCCCCAGCATTTT
NA	TRBJ2-7	NA	TRBV6-6	CASSYDGALGQYF	TGTGCCAGCAGTTACGACGGTGCCTTGGGGCAGTACTTC
NA	TRBJ1-3	NA	TRBV10-3	CAIAVGNTIYF	TGTGCCATCGCTGTCGGAAACACCATATATTTT
NA	TRBJ1-5	NA	TRBV6-1	CASTPGPSNQPQHF	TGTGCCAGCACCCCAGGTCCCAGCAATCAGCCCCAGCATTTT
NA	TRBJ2-7	NA	TRBV7-8	CASSLGGIYEQYF	TGTGCCAGCAGCTTAGGGGGAATCTACGAGCAGTACTTC
TRBD2	TRBJ2-3	NA	TRBV5-1	CASSLSPSGGYNTAQYF	TGCGCCAGCAGCTTGTCTCCTAGCGGGGGGTACAACACGGCGCAGTATTTT
NA	TRBJ1-1	NA	TRBV6-5	CASRAHRAREAFF	TGTGCCAGCAGGGCCCACAGGGCCCGTGAAGCTTTCTTT
NA	TRBJ1-1	NA	TRBV15	CATSRIFSKGRNTEAFF	TGTGCCACCAGCAGAATATTTAGTAAGGGACGGAACACTGAAGCTTTCTTT
TRBD1	TRBJ1-4	NA	TRBV6-1	CASRTRTGFNEKLFF	TGTGCCAGCAGGACCCGGACAGGATTCAATGAAAAACTGTTTTTT
TRBD2	TRBJ2-2	NA	TRBV7-8	CASSLAGGSVTGELFF	TGTGCCAGCAGCTTAGCGGGGGGGTCAGTCACCGGGGAGCTGTTTTTT
NA	TRBJ2-7	NA	TRBV5-1	CASSSGLPSYYEQYF	TGCGCCAGCAGCTCGGGACTCCCCTCCTACTACGAGCAGTACTTC
NA	TRBJ2-1	NA	TRBV5-5	CASSWAGVNEQFF	TGTGCCAGCAGCTGGGCCGGGGTCAATGAGCAGTTCTTC
NA	TRBJ1-1	NA	TRBV30	CAWTVGSGVTEAFF	TGTGCCTGGACCGTGGGGTCGGGGGTCACTGAAGCTTTCTTT
NA	TRBJ1-5	NA	TRBV4-2	CASSQVVGRLSNQPQHF	TGTGCCAGCAGCCAAGTGGTTGGCCGACTTAGCAATCAGCCCCAGCATTTT
TRBD1	TRBJ2-7	NA	TRBV29-1	CSVAGTGVPYEQYF	TGCAGCGTCGCCGGGACAGGGGTCCCCTACGAGCAGTACTTC
NA	TRBJ2-3	once	TRBV21-1	CASSNSTDTQYF	TGTGCCAGCAGCAACAGCACAGATACGCAGTATTTT
NA	TRBJ1-2	once	TRBV15	CATSRDLGLNYGYTF	TGTGCCACCAGCAGAGACCTGGGTCTCAACTATGGCTACACCTTC
TRBD2	TRBJ2-1	NA	TRBV19	CASGRGNWPNEQFF	TGTGCCAGTGGGAGGGGAAATTGGCCCAATGAGCAGTTCTTC
TRBD1	TRBJ1-2	NA	TRBV7-8	CASSRRDRGSNYGYTF	TGTGCCAGCAGCCGCCGGGACAGAGGTTCCAACTATGGCTACACCTTC
NA	TRBJ2-3	NA	TRBV7-3	CASTNPRGNTSTDTQYF	TGTGCCAGCACCAACCCGCGGGGAAATACTAGCACAGATACGCAGTATTTT
TRBD2	TRBJ2-5	NA	TRBV5-4	CASSLGIGGGHEETQYF	TGTGCCAGCAGCTTGGGTATCGGGGGGGGCCATGAAGAGACCCAGTACTTC
NA	TRBJ1-2	NA	TRBV6-5	CASNGVNYGYTF	TGTGCCAGCAATGGGGTTAACTATGGCTACACCTTC
NA	TRBJ2-3	NA	TRBV29-1	CSVGDPPDTQYF	TGCAGCGTAGGGGACCCTCCAGATACGCAGTATTTT
NA	TRBJ2-6	once	TRBV12-5	CASGSILRLQDSGANVLTF	TGTGCTAGTGGTTCTATTTTGAGGTTACAGGACTCTGGGGCCAACGTCCTGACTTTC
TRBD1	TRBJ2-7	NA	TRBV4-1	CASSPKAPTGGKYEQYF	TGCGCCAGCAGCCCCAAAGCCCCGACAGGGGGCAAGTACGAGCAGTACTTC
NA	TRBJ1-3	once	TRBV27	CASRGSSDTIYF	TGTGCCAGCAGAGGGTCTAGTGACACCATATATTTT
TRBD1	TRBJ1-5	few	TRBV6-1	CASSEGQGYQPQHF	TGTGCCAGCAGTGAGGGACAGGGGTATCAGCCCCAGCATTTT
NA	TRBJ1-1	NA	TRBV14	CASSQYRGIAEAFF	TGTGCCAGCAGCCAATATAGGGGGATAGCTGAAGCTTTCTTT
NA	TRBJ1-3	NA	TRBV9	CASSVGSGNTIYF	TGTGCCAGCAGCGTGGGGTCTGGAAACACCATATATTTT
NA	TRBJ2-1	NA	TRBV30	CAWDRFGGEQFF	TGTGCCTGGGACAGGTTCGGGGGTGAGCAGTTCTTC
TRBD1	TRBJ1-1	NA	TRBV4-2	CASSQGTGPLNTEAFF	TGTGCCAGCAGCCAAGGGACAGGGCCCCTGAACACTGAAGCTTTCTTT
TRBD2	TRBJ2-7	once	TRBV27	CASSLRLAGATSYEQYF	TGTGCCAGCAGTCTTCGACTAGCGGGGGCCACTTCCTACGAGCAGTACTTC
NA	TRBJ2-1	NA	TRBV6-1	CASSLSDPNNEQFF	TGTGCCAGCAGTCTGTCGGACCCAAACAATGAGCAGTTCTTC
TRBD1	TRBJ1-1	NA	TRBV18	CASSPARGLGTEAFF	TGTGCCAGCTCACCAGCAAGGGGGCTGGGCACTGAAGCTTTCTTT
TRBD1	TRBJ1-3	NA	TRBV18	CASSPTPGGSGNTIYF	TGTGCCAGCTCACCGACACCAGGGGGGTCTGGAAACACCATATATTTT
NA	TRBJ1-3	NA	TRBV19	CASSIDRGTAGNTIYF	TGTGCCAGTAGTATAGATCGGGGGACTGCTGGAAACACCATATATTTT